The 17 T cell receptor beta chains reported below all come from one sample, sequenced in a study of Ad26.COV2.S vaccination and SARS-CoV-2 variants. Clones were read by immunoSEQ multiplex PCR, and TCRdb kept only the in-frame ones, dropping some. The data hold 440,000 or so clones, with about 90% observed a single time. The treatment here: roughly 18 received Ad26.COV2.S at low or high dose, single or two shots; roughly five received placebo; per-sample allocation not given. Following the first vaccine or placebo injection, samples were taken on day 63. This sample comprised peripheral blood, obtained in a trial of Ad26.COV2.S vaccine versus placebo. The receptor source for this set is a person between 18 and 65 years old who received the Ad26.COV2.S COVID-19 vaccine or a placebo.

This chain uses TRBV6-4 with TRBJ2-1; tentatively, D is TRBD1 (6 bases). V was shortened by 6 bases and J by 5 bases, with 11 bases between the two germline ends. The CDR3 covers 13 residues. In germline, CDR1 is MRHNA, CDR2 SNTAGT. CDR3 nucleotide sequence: TGTGCCAGCAGCCTGGACAGCAACAATGAGCAGTTCTTC. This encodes CASSLDSNNEQFF.

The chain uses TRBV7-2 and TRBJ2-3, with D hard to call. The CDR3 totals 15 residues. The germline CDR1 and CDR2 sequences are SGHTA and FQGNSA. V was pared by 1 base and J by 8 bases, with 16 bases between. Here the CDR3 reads CASSLGHTPVGTQYF. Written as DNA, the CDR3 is TGTGCCAGCAGCTTAGGCCACACCCCAGTCGGTACGCAGTATTTT.

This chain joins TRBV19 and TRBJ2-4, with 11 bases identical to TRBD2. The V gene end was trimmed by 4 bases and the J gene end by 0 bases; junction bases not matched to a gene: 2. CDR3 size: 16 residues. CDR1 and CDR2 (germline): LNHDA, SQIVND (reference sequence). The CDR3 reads CASSTGLAGAKNIQYF. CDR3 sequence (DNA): TGTGCCAGTAGTACAGGACTAGCGGGAGCCAAAAACATTCAGTACTTC.

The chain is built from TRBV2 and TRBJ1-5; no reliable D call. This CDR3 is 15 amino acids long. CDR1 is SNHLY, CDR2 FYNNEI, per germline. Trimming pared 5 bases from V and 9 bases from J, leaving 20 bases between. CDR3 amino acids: CASSQDPDLERPQHF. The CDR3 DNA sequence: TGTGCCAGCAGTCAGGACCCCGACCTAGAACGGCCCCAGCATTTT.

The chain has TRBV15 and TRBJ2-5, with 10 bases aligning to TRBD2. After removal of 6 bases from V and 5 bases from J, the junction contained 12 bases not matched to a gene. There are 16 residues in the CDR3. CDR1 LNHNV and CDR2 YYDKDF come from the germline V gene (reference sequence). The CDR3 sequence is CATRGGSGRPWETQYF. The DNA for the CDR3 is TGTGCCACCAGAGGAGGTAGCGGGAGGCCGTGGGAGACCCAGTACTTC.

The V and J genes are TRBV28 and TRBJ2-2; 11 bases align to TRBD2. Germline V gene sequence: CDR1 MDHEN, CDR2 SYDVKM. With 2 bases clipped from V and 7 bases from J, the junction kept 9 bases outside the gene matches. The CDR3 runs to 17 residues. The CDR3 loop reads CASSLEELAGGYGELFF. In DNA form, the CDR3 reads TGTGCCAGCAGTTTAGAAGAGCTAGCGGGAGGTTACGGGGAGCTGTTTTTT.

CDR3 in amino acids: CASSLASGPYEQYF. The CDR3 nucleotides are TGTGCCAGCAGCTTGGCGAGCGGACCCTACGAGCAGTACTTC. The gene calls are TRBV7-2 and TRBJ2-7, with D perhaps TRBD2 (5 bases). Trimming pared 3 bases from V and 2 bases from J, leaving 11 bases between. Germline CDR1 SGHTA, CDR2 FQGNSA. This CDR3 comprises 14 residues.

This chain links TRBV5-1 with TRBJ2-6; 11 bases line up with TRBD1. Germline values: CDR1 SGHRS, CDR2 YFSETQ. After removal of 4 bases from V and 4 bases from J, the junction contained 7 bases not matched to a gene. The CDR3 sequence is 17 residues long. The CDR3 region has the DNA TGCGCCAGCAGCCCGGACAGGGGGCTGGGCGGGGCCAACGTCCTGACTTTC. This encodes CASSPDRGLGGANVLTF.

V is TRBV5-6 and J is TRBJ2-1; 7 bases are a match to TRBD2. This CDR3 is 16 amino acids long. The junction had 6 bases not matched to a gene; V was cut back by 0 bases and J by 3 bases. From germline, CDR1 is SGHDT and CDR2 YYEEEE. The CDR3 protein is CASSLDSGGNYNEQFF. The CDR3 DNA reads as TGTGCCAGCAGCTTGGACTCCGGGGGGAACTACAATGAGCAGTTCTTC.

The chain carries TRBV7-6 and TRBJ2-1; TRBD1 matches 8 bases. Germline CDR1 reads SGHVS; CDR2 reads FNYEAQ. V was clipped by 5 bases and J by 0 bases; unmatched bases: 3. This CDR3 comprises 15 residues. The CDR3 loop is CASSPGQGSYNEQFF. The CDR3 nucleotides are TGTGCCAGCAGCCCTGGACAGGGCTCCTACAATGAGCAGTTCTTC. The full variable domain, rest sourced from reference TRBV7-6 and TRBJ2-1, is GAGVSQSPRYKVTKRGQDVALRCDPISGHVSLYWYRQALGQGPEFLTYFNYEAQQDKSGLPNDRFSAERPEGSISTLTIQRTEQRDSAMYRCASSPGQGSYNEQFFGPGTRLTVL.

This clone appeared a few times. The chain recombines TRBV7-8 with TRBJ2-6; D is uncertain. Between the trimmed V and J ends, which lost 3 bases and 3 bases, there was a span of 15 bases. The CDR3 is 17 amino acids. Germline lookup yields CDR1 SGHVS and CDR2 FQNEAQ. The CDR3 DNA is TGTGCCAGCAGCTTGGGCCAGGCTTACCATGGGGCCAACGTCCTGACTTTC. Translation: CASSLGQAYHGANVLTF.

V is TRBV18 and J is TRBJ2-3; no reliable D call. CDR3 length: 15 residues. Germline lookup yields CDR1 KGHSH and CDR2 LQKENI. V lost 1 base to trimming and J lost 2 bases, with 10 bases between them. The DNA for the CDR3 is TGTGCCAGCTCACCACGAGTGCAGGTCACAGATACGCAGTATTTT. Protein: CASSPRVQVTDTQYF.

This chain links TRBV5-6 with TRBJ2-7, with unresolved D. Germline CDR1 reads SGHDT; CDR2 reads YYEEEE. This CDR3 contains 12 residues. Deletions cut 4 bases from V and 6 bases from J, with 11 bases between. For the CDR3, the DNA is TGTGCCAGCAGCCTCCCGATTGGCGAGCAGTACTTC. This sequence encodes CASSLPIGEQYF.

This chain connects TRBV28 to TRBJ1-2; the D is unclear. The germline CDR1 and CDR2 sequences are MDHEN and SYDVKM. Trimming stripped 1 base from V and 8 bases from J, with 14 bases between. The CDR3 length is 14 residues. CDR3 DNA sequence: TGTGCCAGCAGTTTATTGCGGGTTCTGGGGGGCTACACCTTC. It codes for CASSLLRVLGGYTF.

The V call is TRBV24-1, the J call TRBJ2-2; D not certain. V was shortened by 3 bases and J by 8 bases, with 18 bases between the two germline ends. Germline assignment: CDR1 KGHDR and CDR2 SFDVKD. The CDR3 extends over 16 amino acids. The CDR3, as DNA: TGTGCCACCAGTGATAGAGTCTACCGCTCGGCGGGGGAGCTGTTTTTT. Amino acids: CATSDRVYRSAGELFF.

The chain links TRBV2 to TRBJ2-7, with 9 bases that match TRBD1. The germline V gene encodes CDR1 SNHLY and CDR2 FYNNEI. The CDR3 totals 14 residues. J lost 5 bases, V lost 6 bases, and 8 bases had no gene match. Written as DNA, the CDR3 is TGTGCCAGCAGGGAGAGGACAGGGGCCCACGAGCAGTACTTC. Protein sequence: CASRERTGAHEQYF.

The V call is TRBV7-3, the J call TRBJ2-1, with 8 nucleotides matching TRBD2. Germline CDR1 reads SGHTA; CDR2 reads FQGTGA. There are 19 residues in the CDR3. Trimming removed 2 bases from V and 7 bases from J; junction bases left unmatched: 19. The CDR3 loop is CASSLFGGPQSGSDNEQFF. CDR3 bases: TGTGCCAGCAGCTTATTTGGTGGTCCCCAAAGCGGGAGCGATAATGAGCAGTTCTTC.